A single sample is the source of the 17 T cell receptor beta chains below, sequenced in a study of neurological immune-mediated disorders. One entry per CDR3 protein, called by TCRdb with MiXCR from the 5' RACE reads. Among approximately 60,000 distinct CDR3 sequences listed, approximately 4.1% were seen once. Sequenced sample: PBMCs. The receptors here all came from a man aged 45-65 years with multiple sclerosis.

The chain carries TRBV7-8 and TRBJ2-7; D may be TRBD1 (5 bases). V was pared by 4 bases and J by 4 bases, with 11 bases between. Germline V gene sequence: CDR1 SGHVS, CDR2 FQNEAQ. The CDR3 is 13 amino acids. In nucleotides, the CDR3 is TGTGCCAGCAGCTCTGAACAGGAGTACGAGCAGTACTTC. Translating gives CASSSEQEYEQYF. The variable domain in full, with the rest retrieved from reference TRBV7-8 and TRBJ2-7, is GAGVSQSPRYKVAKRGQDVALRCDPISGHVSLFWYQQALGQGPEFLTYFQNEAQLDKSGLPSDRFFAERPEGSVSTLKIQRTQQEDSAVYLCASSSEQEYEQYFGPGTRLTVT.

For this clonotype: Germline and junction disagree at one end, which may indicate a read error. For the CDR3, the DNA is TGTGCCAGCAGCCAAGAGGGATACCCTAGCAATCAGCCCCAGAATTTT. This gives the protein CASSQEGYPSNQPQNF. The chain uses TRBV12-3 or TRBV12-4 and TRBJ1-5; D call uncertain. The CDR3 extends over 16 amino acids.

Ten or more counts support this clonotype. The chain employs TRBV7-6 and TRBJ2-7, with 12 positions matching TRBD2. The CDR3 has 16 amino acids. CDR1 SGHVS and CDR2 FNYEAQ come from the germline V gene. J gave up 7 bases and V 0 bases, and 7 bases lay outside the gene matches. The CDR3: CASSLATSGRIGEQYF. As DNA, the CDR3 is TGTGCCAGCAGCTTAGCGACTAGCGGGAGAATAGGGGAGCAGTACTTC.

Ten or more counts support this clonotype. The V call is TRBV5-6, the J call TRBJ2-7, with 7 bases aligning to TRBD1. With 3 bases clipped from V and 0 bases from J, the junction kept 3 bases outside the gene matches. Germline V gene lookup returns CDR1 SGHDT and CDR2 YYEEEE. The CDR3 has 14 residues. The CDR3: CASSSGQSSYEQYF. The DNA for the CDR3 is TGTGCCAGCAGCTCGGGACAGAGCTCCTACGAGCAGTACTTC.

The sample holds many counts of this clonotype. The V and J genes are TRBV20-1 and TRBJ1-3, with no clear D. The CDR3 has 14 amino acids. V lost 3 bases and J lost 6, with 15 bases in between. The V gene's germline CDR1 is DFQATT and CDR2 SNEGSKA (reference sequence). The CDR3 DNA sequence: TGCAGTGCTAGTCCCAAATTGTGGCTAAACACCATATATTTT. Its protein product is CSASPKLWLNTIYF.

This clonotype was counted many times. This chain connects TRBV7-2 to TRBJ2-3, with 9 nucleotides matching TRBD2. Germline V lookup: CDR1 SGHTA, CDR2 FQGNSA. After removal of 5 bases from V and 6 bases from J, the junction contained 9 bases not matched to a gene. This CDR3 contains 15 residues. The CDR3 region has the DNA TGTGCCAGCAGCGTGATAGCGGGAGAATCGGATACGCAGTATTTT. This gives the protein CASSVIAGESDTQYF.

As for this clonotype: This could be a read error, since a much larger clone is one nucleotide away. The V and J genes are TRBV7-6 and TRBJ2-7, with TRBD2 identical over 8 bases. The germline V gene encodes CDR1 SGHVS and CDR2 FNYEAQ. This CDR3 is built from 15 residues. In DNA, the CDR3 is TGTGTCAGCAGCTTAAACCCAGCGGGGGCTGGTGAGCAGTACTTC. Translating gives CVSSLNPAGAGEQYF.

This clonotype has a count of ten or more. The chain has TRBV12-3 or TRBV12-4 and TRBJ2-2; D remains unclear. V lost 1 base and J lost 1, with 10 bases in between. The CDR3 is made up of 16 amino acids. The CDR3: CASSLGGRKNTGELFF. CDR3 sequence (DNA): TGTGCCAGCAGTTTAGGTGGACGGAAGAACACCGGGGAGCTGTTTTTT.

This clonotype was seen at least ten times. The chain carries TRBV6-5 and TRBJ1-2; D is unclear. Germline lookup yields CDR1 MNHEY and CDR2 SVGAGI. The CDR3 contains 12 residues. V shed 8 bases and J shed 2 bases, with 9 bases lying between them. Here the CDR3 reads CASQDGNYGYTF. In nucleotides, the CDR3 is TGTGCCAGCCAGGACGGAAACTATGGCTACACCTTC.

This clonotype was observed many times. The V call is TRBV5-1, the J call TRBJ2-2, with no clear D. Trimming took off 4 bases at V and 2 bases at J, with 15 bases between the two ends. Germline loops: CDR1 SGHRS, CDR2 YFSETQ. The CDR3 sequence is 16 residues long. The CDR3 is CASSVDAPENTGELFF. In nucleotides, the CDR3 is TGCGCCAGCAGCGTTGACGCACCCGAAAACACCGGGGAGCTGTTTTTT.

Only a few counts were recorded for this clonotype. The rearrangement links TRBV4-1 to TRBJ2-7; weak D call: TRBD2 (7 bases). This CDR3 has 15 amino acids. The V end lost 4 bases, the J end lost 7 bases, and 20 bases lay between the germline ends. The germline gives CDR1 MGHRA, CDR2 YSYEKL. The CDR3 region is CASSPAPGGALEQYF. For the CDR3, the DNA is TGCGCCAGCAGCCCAGCCCCGGGGGGCGCATTAGAGCAGTACTTC.

The table lists this clonotype with a few counts. The rearrangement links TRBV3-1 to TRBJ2-3; weak D call: TRBD1 (5 bases). Trimming shortened V by 0 bases and J by 14 bases, and 12 bases separated the two germline ends. This CDR3 contains 12 residues. Germline V gives CDR1 LGHDT, CDR2 YNNKEL (reference sequence). The CDR3: CASSQEWGRRYF. The CDR3 nucleotides read TGTGCCAGCAGCCAAGAGTGGGGCAGAAGGTATTTT.

This clonotype appeared a few times. This chain uses TRBV29-1 with TRBJ2-1, with 9 bases identical to TRBD2. Germline trimming cut 7 bases from V and 8 bases from J; bases unmatched to any gene: 21. CDR3 length equals 17 residues. Germline CDR1 and CDR2: SQVTM and ANQGSEA. The chain's CDR3 is CSAAGGAGGPSRDEQFF. The CDR3, as DNA: TGCAGCGCCGCGGGCGGGGCGGGAGGGCCGAGTAGGGATGAGCAGTTCTTC.

This clonotype has more than one count but fewer than ten. V usage is TRBV28 and J usage is TRBJ1-6, with D hard to call. CDR3 length: 11 residues. Trimming removed 4 bases from V and 19 bases from J, with 14 bases in between. Per the germline V gene, CDR1 is MDHEN and CDR2 is SYDVKM. The CDR3 reads CASSSRGPLHF. The CDR3 DNA follows: TGTGCCAGCAGTTCTCGGGGTCCCTTACACTTT.

This clonotype has ten or more counts. The rearrangement uses TRBV5-1 and TRBJ2-1, with 11 bases lining up with TRBD2. Germline CDR1 is SGHRS and CDR2 is YFSETQ. The CDR3 runs to 16 residues. The ends lost 0 bases at V and 6 bases at J; junction bases unmatched: 5. This CDR3 reads CASSLEASGRFNEQFF. CDR3 DNA sequence: TGCGCCAGCAGCTTGGAGGCTAGCGGGAGGTTCAATGAGCAGTTCTTC.

This clonotype came up many times. The chain carries TRBV3-1 and TRBJ2-7, with a tentative D call TRBD1 (6 bases). The CDR3 has 15 residues. V lost 1 base, J lost 5 bases, and 15 bases lay in between. Germline V lookup: CDR1 LGHDT, CDR2 YNNKEL (reference sequence). CDR3 residues: CASSQVKGVNNEQYF. DNA for the CDR3: TGTGCCAGCAGCCAAGTGAAGGGGGTTAACAACGAGCAGTACTTC.

The V and J genes are TRBV12-3 or TRBV12-4 and TRBJ1-5, with D unclear. The CDR3 covers 13 residues. The V and J ends lost 3 bases and 5 bases respectively, with 8 bases between them. The CDR3 reads CASSFGEDQPQHF. For the CDR3, the DNA is TGTGCCAGCAGTTTTGGAGAGGATCAGCCCCAGCATTTT.